This TCR beta chain stems from a study of blood T cell repertoires in COVID-19. Study background: The study drew acute and convalescent COVID-19 samples from the United States, Italy and Spain.

Seattle researchers signed up patients amid active infection and tracked them longitudinally. Trimming removed 2 bases from V and 2 bases from J, with 19 bases in between. The CDR3 has 17 residues. Germline V CDR1 and CDR2: WSHSY, SAAADI. Produced via immunoSEQ multiplex PCR; TCRdb's table is partial and in-frame only. This table has almost 90,000 clones, 90% appearing once. The rearrangement uses TRBV10-2 and TRBJ2-7; D is possibly TRBD1 (6 bases). This clonotype was obtained from a man in his late teens or twenties with COVID-19, enrolled during active disease. Sequencing input: peripheral blood. The CDR3 loop reads CASSEPQGTDPPYEQYF. The CDR3, as DNA: TGCGCCAGCAGTGAGCCACAGGGCACGGACCCACCCTACGAGCAGTACTTC.